The following is a TCR beta chain sequence with its context. What it binds is unknown. V shed 3 bases, J shed 4 bases, and the junction held 13 bases outside the gene matches. This CDR3 is 18 amino acids long. Germline lookup yields CDR1 SGDLS and CDR2 YYNGEE. Pooled together were second doses at about 4 or about 12 weeks. Profiled with immunoSEQ multiplex PCR; TCRdb holds only in-frame clones, not every one. The profile shows about 130,000 clones, roughly 92% of them singletons. This record belongs to a study of T cell responses to AZD1222 COVID-19 vaccine. Whole-study findings and limits: Spike regions recognized by vaccine-associated CD4 TCRs spanned the protein, led by 160-218 and 743-854. The donor group comprised mostly white British people and more females; the analysis possibly underestimated clonal diversity. Repertoires were obtained solely post-peak T cell response.

The chain recombines TRBV9 with TRBJ1-3, with TRBD1 matching over 10 bases. The TCR sequence derives from an adult who received the AZD1222 COVID-19 vaccine. Here the sequenced sample was peripheral blood, taken 28 days after the second AZD1222 dose. The chain's CDR3 is CASSERGTGDASGNTIYF. The CDR3 DNA sequence: TGTGCCAGCAGCGAGAGGGGGACAGGGGATGCGTCGGGAAACACCATATATTTT.